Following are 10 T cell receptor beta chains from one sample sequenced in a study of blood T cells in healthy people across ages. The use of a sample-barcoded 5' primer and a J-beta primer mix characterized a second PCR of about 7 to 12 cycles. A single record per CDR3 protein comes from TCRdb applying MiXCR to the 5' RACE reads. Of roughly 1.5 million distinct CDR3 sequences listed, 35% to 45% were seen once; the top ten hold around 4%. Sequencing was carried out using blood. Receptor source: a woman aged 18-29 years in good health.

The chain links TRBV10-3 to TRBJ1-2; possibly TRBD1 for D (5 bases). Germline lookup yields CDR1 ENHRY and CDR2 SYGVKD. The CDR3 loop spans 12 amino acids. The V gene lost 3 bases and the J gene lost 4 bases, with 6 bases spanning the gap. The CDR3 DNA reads TGTGCCATCAGTGACGGGGCCTATGGCTACACCTTC. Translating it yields CAISDGAYGYTF.

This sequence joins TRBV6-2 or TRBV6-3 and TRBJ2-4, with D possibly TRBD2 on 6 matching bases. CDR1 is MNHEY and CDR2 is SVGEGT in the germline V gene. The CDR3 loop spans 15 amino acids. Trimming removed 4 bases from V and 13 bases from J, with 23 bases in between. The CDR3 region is CASSSPGLVYGKQYF. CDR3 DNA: TGTGCCAGCAGTTCCCCGGGACTTGTCTACGGTAAGCAGTACTTC.

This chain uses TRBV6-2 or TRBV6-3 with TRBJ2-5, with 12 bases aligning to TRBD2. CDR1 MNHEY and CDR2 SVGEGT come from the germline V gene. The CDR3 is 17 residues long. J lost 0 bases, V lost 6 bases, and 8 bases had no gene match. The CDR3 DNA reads TGTGCCAGCAGACCCGGGACTAGCGGGCTGTACCAAGAGACCCAGTACTTC. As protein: CASRPGTSGLYQETQYF.

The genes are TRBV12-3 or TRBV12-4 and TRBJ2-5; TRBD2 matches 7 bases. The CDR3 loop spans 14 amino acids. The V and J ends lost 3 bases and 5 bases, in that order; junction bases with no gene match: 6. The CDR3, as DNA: TGTGCCAGCAGTTTTAATGGACTAGGCGAGACCCAGTACTTC. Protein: CASSFNGLGETQYF.

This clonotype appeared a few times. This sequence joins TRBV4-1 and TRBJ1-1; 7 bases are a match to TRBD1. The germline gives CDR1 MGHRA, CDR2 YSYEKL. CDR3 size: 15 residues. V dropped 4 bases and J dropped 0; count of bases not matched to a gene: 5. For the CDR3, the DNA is TGCGCCAGCAGCCGACAAGGACAGGTGAACACTGAAGCTTTCTTT. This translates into CASSRQGQVNTEAFF.

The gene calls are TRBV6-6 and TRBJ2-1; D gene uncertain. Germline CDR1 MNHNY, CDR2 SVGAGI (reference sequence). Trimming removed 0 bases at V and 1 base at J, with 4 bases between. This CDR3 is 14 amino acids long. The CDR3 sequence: CASSYSLSYNEQFF. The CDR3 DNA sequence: TGTGCCAGCAGTTACTCGTTGTCCTACAATGAGCAGTTCTTC.

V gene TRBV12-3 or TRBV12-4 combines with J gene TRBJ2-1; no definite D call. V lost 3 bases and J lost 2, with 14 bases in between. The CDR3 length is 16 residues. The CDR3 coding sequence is TGTGCCAGCAGTTTCTCCGGCCGCCTCACCTACAATGAGCAGTTCTTC. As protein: CASSFSGRLTYNEQFF.

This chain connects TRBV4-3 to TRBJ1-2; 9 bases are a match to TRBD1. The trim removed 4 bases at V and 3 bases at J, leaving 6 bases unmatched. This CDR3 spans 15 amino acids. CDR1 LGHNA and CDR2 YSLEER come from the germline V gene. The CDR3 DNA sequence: TGCGCCAGCAGCCCTTCGACAGGGGGGCACTATGGCTACACCTTC. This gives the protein CASSPSTGGHYGYTF.

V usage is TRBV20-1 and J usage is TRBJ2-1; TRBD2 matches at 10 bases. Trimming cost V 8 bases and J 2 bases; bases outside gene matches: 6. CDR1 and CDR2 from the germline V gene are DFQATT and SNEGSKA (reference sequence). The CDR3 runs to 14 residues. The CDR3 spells CSLTSGDTYNEQFF. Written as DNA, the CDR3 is TGCAGTTTAACTAGCGGGGATACCTACAATGAGCAGTTCTTC.

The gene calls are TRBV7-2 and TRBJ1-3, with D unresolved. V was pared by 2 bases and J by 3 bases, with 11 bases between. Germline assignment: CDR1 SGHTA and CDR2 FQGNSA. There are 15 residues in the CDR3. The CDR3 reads CASSLSGSDGNTIYF. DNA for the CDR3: TGTGCCAGCAGCTTAAGCGGAAGCGATGGAAACACCATATATTTT.